This passage covers 13 T cell receptor beta chains from one sample sequenced in a study of T-cell reconstitution after alpha-beta-depleted transplantation in children. TCRbeta library construction was performed incorporating unique molecular identifiers. TCRdb re-analysed the PCR reads in MiXCR, keeping a single row per CDR3 protein. Among almost 500,000 distinct CDR3 sequences listed, roughly a tenth were seen once. Material: PBMCs, obtained before TCRalphabeta/CD19-depleted stem cell transplant. These receptors were collected from a child under 10 years old with inherited bone marrow failure, due to receive a stem cell transplant.

The table lists this clonotype with many counts. The V call is TRBV4-3, the J call TRBJ2-7; 10 nucleotides line up with TRBD2. There are 16 residues in the CDR3. Trimming took 2 bases from V and 2 from J; bases not matched to a gene: 6. CDR1 and CDR2 (germline): LGHNA, YSLEER. The CDR3 spells CASSQQWLAGAYEQYF. The CDR3 nucleotides read TGCGCCAGCAGCCAACAGTGGCTAGCGGGAGCCTACGAGCAGTACTTC.

This clonotype occurred a few times. The genes are TRBV30 and TRBJ2-1; TRBD1 matches at 10 bases. The germline V gene has CDR1 GTSNPN and CDR2 SVGIG (reference sequence). Trimming at V came to 4 bases and at J to 8 bases, leaving 8 bases not matched to a gene. The CDR3 extends over 14 amino acids. The CDR3 DNA reads as TGTGCCTGGAACCCGACAGGGGGCCCCTATGAGCAGTTCTTC. Translated: CAWNPTGGPYEQFF.

In its sample, this clonotype was seen many times. The chain couples TRBV28 to TRBJ2-3; tentatively, D is TRBD1 (5 bases). The germline CDR1 and CDR2 sequences are MDHEN and SYDVKM. V lost 3 bases and J lost 4, with 14 bases in between. There are 15 residues in the CDR3. CDR3 bases: TGTGCCAGCAGTTTCCAAAGGGGATTTTCAGATACGCAGTATTTT. Its protein is CASSFQRGFSDTQYF.

The table lists this clonotype with many counts. The V and J genes are TRBV28 and TRBJ1-1, with 7 bases lining up with TRBD1. Germline CDR1 MDHEN, CDR2 SYDVKM. This CDR3 contains 15 residues. J was trimmed by 0 bases and V by 5 bases; bases with no gene match: 6. Written as DNA, the CDR3 is TGTGCCAGCAGTCTTGTGGGACAGCTGAACACTGAAGCTTTCTTT. Translated: CASSLVGQLNTEAFF.

This clonotype was detected ten times or more. The rearrangement uses TRBV15 and TRBJ2-5; D may correspond to TRBD1 or TRBD2 (5 bases each). The CDR3 totals 14 residues. The V and J ends lost 1 base and 4 bases respectively, with 10 bases between them. The germline gives CDR1 LNHNV, CDR2 YYDKDF (reference sequence). CDR3 bases: TGTGCCACCAGCAGAGGGGGGAATCTAGAGACCCAGTACTTC. This gives the protein CATSRGGNLETQYF.

This clonotype appeared many times. V and J are TRBV7-9 and TRBJ1-1; perhaps TRBD1 as D (5 bases). This CDR3 region has 14 residues. In germline, CDR1 is SEHNR, CDR2 FQNEAQ (reference sequence). V gave up 4 bases and J gave up 5 bases, with 14 bases separating them. The CDR3 DNA reads as TGTGCCAGCAGCTCAGGGACGGGGAGGACTGAAGCTTTCTTT. Its translation: CASSSGTGRTEAFF. The full variable domain, rest sourced from reference TRBV7-9 and TRBJ1-1, is DTGVSQNPRHKITKRGQNVTFRCDPISEHNRLYWYRQTLGQGPEFLTYFQNEAQLEKSRLLSDRFSAERPKGSFSTLEIQRTEQGDSAMYLCASSSGTGRTEAFFGQGTRLTVV.

This chain uses TRBV12-3 or TRBV12-4 with TRBJ2-1; 12 bases match TRBD2. Trimming took 7 bases from V and 6 from J; bases not matched to a gene: 10. The CDR3 is 16 amino acids. The CDR3 coding sequence is TGTGCCAGCACCCCGGAACCGGGACTAGCGGGCAATGAGCAGTTCTTC. Protein sequence: CASTPEPGLAGNEQFF.

Turning to this clonotype: One base away lies a much larger clone, so this may be a sequencing read error. V and J are TRBV6-2 or TRBV6-3 and TRBJ2-2; D is uncertain. Trimming shortened V by 8 bases and J by 4 bases, and 14 bases separated the two germline ends. The germline V gene encodes CDR1 MNHEY and CDR2 SVGEGT. The CDR3 is 14 residues long. CDR3 nucleotides: TGTGCCAGCGCCGCGGAAATGACCACCGGGGAGCTGTTTTTT. This encodes CASAAEMTTGELFF.

This clonotype appeared many times. V is TRBV13 and J is TRBJ2-7; maybe TRBD1 (5 bases). CDR3 length: 14 residues. Trimming took off 2 bases at V and 5 bases at J, with 13 bases between the two ends. Germline-derived CDR1 and CDR2 are PRHDT and FYEKMQ (reference sequence). The CDR3 is CASSLSTGPHEQYF. The CDR3 DNA sequence: TGTGCCAGCAGCTTAAGCACAGGACCCCACGAGCAGTACTTC. The full variable domain, its missing parts supplied by reference TRBV13 and TRBJ2-7, is AAGVIQSPRHLIKEKRETATLKCYPIPRHDTVYWYQQGPGQDPQFLISFYEKMQSDKGSIPDRFSAQQFSDYHSELNMSSLELGDSALYFCASSLSTGPHEQYFGPGTRLTVT.

This clonotype was seen many times. This sequence joins TRBV4-2 and TRBJ2-7, with 11 bases that match TRBD2. The CDR3 is 16 amino acids. The trim removed 4 bases at V and 4 bases at J, leaving 9 bases unmatched. Germline lookup yields CDR1 LGHNA and CDR2 YNFKEQ. The CDR3 protein is CASSRYYLAGGYEQYF. For the CDR3, the DNA is TGTGCCAGCAGCCGGTATTACTTAGCGGGAGGGTACGAGCAGTACTTC.

This clonotype has ten or more counts. CDR3 in DNA: TGTGCCAGCAGTTACGGGTGGGGTGAGGCCAAAAACATTCAGTACTTC. Its translation: CASSYGWGEAKNIQYF. The chain has TRBV6-5 and TRBJ2-4; D ambiguous. The CDR3 has 16 residues. Germline assignment: CDR1 MNHEY and CDR2 SVGAGI. V was shortened by 2 bases and J by 1 base, with 12 bases between the two germline ends.

Ten or more counts support this clonotype. This sequence joins TRBV10-3 and TRBJ1-5, with a possible D match to TRBD1 (6 bases). Trimming took off 7 bases at V and 5 bases at J, with 12 bases between the two ends. Germline lookup yields CDR1 ENHRY and CDR2 SYGVKD. This CDR3 is built from 13 residues. CDR3 protein: CAINPGVDQPQHF. The CDR3 DNA is TGTGCCATCAATCCAGGGGTTGATCAGCCCCAGCATTTT.

This clonotype was seen ten or more times. The chain uses TRBV2 and TRBJ2-3, with D uncertain. The V end lost 7 bases, the J end lost 2 bases, and 7 bases lay between the germline ends. Germline values: CDR1 SNHLY, CDR2 FYNNEI. CDR3 length: 12 amino acids. This chain's CDR3 is CASTSNTDTQYF. The CDR3 nucleotides are TGTGCCAGCACCTCAAACACAGATACGCAGTATTTT.